This T cell receptor beta chain originates from a study of blood T cell repertoires in COVID-19. Study as a whole: The United States, Italy and Spain provided the acute and convalescent COVID-19 samples. T cells, B-cell-depleted T cells, or PBMCs supplied cDNA or gDNA.

In the authors' workflow: Counts of nucleated cells, estimated from reference gene primer amplification, were obtained. Profiling relied on immunoSEQ multiplex PCR, and the TCRdb table lists in-frame clones only, not all of them. The DNA gave D and trimming, while V, J and clone size come from that table. Of 34,000 or so clones listed, 90% to 95% are singletons. This CDR3 has 13 residues. Germline V gene sequence: CDR1 SGDLS, CDR2 YYNGEE. Trimming pared 7 bases from V and 1 base from J, leaving 8 bases between. The chain has TRBV9 and TRBJ2-2; D gene unclear. This receptor was identified in a man aged 60 to 75 with active or convalescent COVID-19. The sequenced sample consisted of peripheral blood. The CDR3 DNA sequence: TGTGCCAGCCGTACTCAGAACACCGGGGAGCTGTTTTTT. The encoded protein is CASRTQNTGELFF.